The present T cell receptor (beta chain) was sequenced within a study of memory CD4+ T cells and cytomegalovirus serostatus. In the study overall: Healthy Belgian adult donors included about nine CMV-positive and 24 CMV-negative people. The study's findings and limits: Of 150 to 200 reported CMV TCRbeta sequences, under 80 were found in memory CD4+ repertoires. Suggested: most of the CMV-linked TCR signature lies in CD4+ memory cells.

In regard to this clone: The antigen is undetermined.

Single viable CD3+CD4+CD8-CD45RO+ cells were sorted as the memory CD4+ T cells. The J segment lost 2 bases and the V segment lost 4 bases, leaving 5 bases of the junction unmatched. The CDR3 spans 14 residues. The germline V gene encodes CDR1 SGHRS and CDR2 YFSETQ. Original handling: After removing out-of-frame reads, approximately 2 million distinct TCRbeta sequences remained. Some clones are missing from TCRdb's copy, which holds only in-frame ones; the method was immunoSEQ multiplex PCR. V and J calls plus clone size are reproduced from that table; the DNA served to infer D and trimming. Found here are tens of thousands of clones, about 80% of them singletons; the top ten hold under 6%.

The TCR comes from an adult in good health and CMV-seropositive. The chain is built from TRBV5-1 and TRBJ2-7; 8 bases are a match to TRBD1. Sequencing input: memory CD4+ T cells from blood. In DNA form, the CDR3 reads TGCGCCAGCAGCCCAGAGACAGGGGCCTACGAGCAGTACTTC. It yields the protein CASSPETGAYEQYF.